Below are 23 T cell receptor beta chains sequenced from a single sample in a study of OX40 agonist ivuxolimab in advanced cancers. Measured with immunoSEQ multiplex PCR; TCRdb has only the in-frame clones, and not every one. Among more than 45,000 clones listed, about 87% were seen once. The input for sequencing was CD4+ or CD8+ T cells sorted from blood, taken in a trial of the OX40 agonist ivuxolimab. The source is an adult with an advanced solid tumor such as melanoma, head and neck, liver or kidney cancer.

The genes are TRBV6-6 and TRBJ1-2, with 9 bases aligning to TRBD1. CDR3 length: 15 residues. Trimming took 7 bases from V and 7 from J; bases not matched to a gene: 13. Germline CDR1 is MNHNY and CDR2 is SVGAGI (reference sequence). The CDR3 sequence: CASTLGTGTGGGYTF. The CDR3 DNA is TGTGCCAGCACCCTCGGGACAGGGACCGGGGGTGGCTACACCTTC.

The J gene is TRBJ1-2, the V gene TRBV30, with TRBD1 matching over 7 bases. V lost 2 bases and J lost 6; bases outside the gene matches: 6. Germline CDR1 GTSNPN, CDR2 SVGIG (reference sequence). The CDR3 is made up of 13 amino acids. The DNA of the CDR3 is TGTGCCTGGAGTAGGGGGCCCGCGGATGGCTACACCTTC. As protein: CAWSRGPADGYTF.

This sequence joins TRBV29-1 and TRBJ2-7; TRBD2 matches 11 bases. The CDR3 loop spans 14 amino acids. Trimming at V came to 6 bases and at J to 1 base, leaving 5 bases not matched to a gene. CDR1 is SQVTM and CDR2 is ANQGSEA in the germline V gene. The CDR3 spells CSVKGLAESYEQYF. The DNA of the CDR3 is TGCAGCGTCAAGGGACTAGCGGAGTCCTACGAGCAGTACTTC.

J is TRBJ1-2 and V is TRBV19; 8 bases line up with TRBD1. V shed 5 bases, J shed 0 bases, and the junction held 2 bases outside the gene matches. Germline CDR1 reads LNHDA; CDR2 reads SQIVND (reference sequence). The CDR3 has 14 residues. DNA for the CDR3: TGTGCCAGTAGTCGGGACAGGACTAACTATGGCTACACCTTC. Translating gives CASSRDRTNYGYTF.

The gene calls are TRBV10-3 and TRBJ2-3; 15 nucleotides match TRBD2. CDR3 length: 16 amino acids. V gave up 4 bases and J gave up 5 bases; unmatched junction bases: 4. Germline values: CDR1 ENHRY, CDR2 SYGVKD. The CDR3 spells CAISGTSGRAGDTQYF. CDR3 coding DNA: TGTGCCATCAGTGGGACTAGCGGGAGGGCCGGAGATACGCAGTATTTT.

The chain carries TRBV28 and TRBJ2-2, with no clear D. V lost 5 bases to trimming and J lost 5 bases, with 12 bases between them. This CDR3 is built from 14 residues. The germline CDR1 and CDR2 sequences are MDHEN and SYDVKM. CDR3 sequence: CASSPPRGTGELFF. For the CDR3, the DNA is TGTGCCAGCAGTCCCCCCCGAGGAACCGGGGAGCTGTTTTTT.

Of note for this clone: One end of the junction fails to match germline, which may point to a read error. The rearrangement uses TRBV7-7 and TRBJ2-1; D ambiguous. The CDR3 covers 13 residues. Germline values: CDR1 SSHAT, CDR2 FNYEAQ (reference sequence). In DNA form, the CDR3 reads TGTGCTAGCAGCTTAGGCATGGACAATGAGCAGTTCTTC. The encoded protein is CASSLGMDNEQFF.

J is TRBJ2-1 and V is TRBV7-8, with D possibly being TRBD1 (6 bases). Trimming removed 1 base at V and 2 bases at J, with 12 bases between. From germline, CDR1 is SGHVS and CDR2 FQNEAQ. The CDR3 sequence is 16 residues long. The CDR3 bases are TGTGCCAGCAGCTTAGTCGCCGGGACAACCTACAATGAGCAGTTCTTC. Translated: CASSLVAGTTYNEQFF. The full variable domain, completed using reference TRBV7-8 and TRBJ2-1, is GAGVSQSPRYKVAKRGQDVALRCDPISGHVSLFWYQQALGQGPEFLTYFQNEAQLDKSGLPSDRFFAERPEGSVSTLKIQRTQQEDSAVYLCASSLVAGTTYNEQFFGPGTRLTVL.

The V gene is TRBV5-1, the J gene TRBJ1-4; 10 nucleotides align to TRBD1. In germline, CDR1 is SGHRS, CDR2 YFSETQ. This CDR3 has 15 residues. V lost 4 bases, J lost 8 bases, and 8 bases stayed unmatched. The CDR3 loop is CASSQGQGTREKLFF. CDR3 DNA sequence: TGCGCCAGCAGCCAGGGACAGGGGACGAGAGAAAAACTGTTTTTT.

This chain uses TRBV5-1 with TRBJ2-1; 12 bases are a match to TRBD2. J gave up 7 bases and V 0 bases, and 2 bases lay outside the gene matches. The CDR3 has 15 residues. CDR1 and CDR2 (germline): SGHRS, YFSETQ. As DNA, the CDR3 is TGCGCCAGCAGCTTGGGCCTAGCGGGAGGGAATGAGCAGTTCTTC. It codes for CASSLGLAGGNEQFF.

This clone came up once. Relative to the germline gene, one junction end is altered; a read error may explain this. The CDR3 sequence is CASSPLSRNTIYF. The CDR3 bases are TGTGCCAGCAGCCCACTCTCTAGAAACACCATATATTTT. V is TRBV7-8 and J is TRBJ1-3, with D hard to call. This CDR3 spans 13 amino acids. Per the germline V gene, CDR1 is SGHVS and CDR2 is FQNEAQ.

The rearrangement uses TRBV4-1 and TRBJ2-2; D not certain. Trimming left V 1 base short and J 1 base short, with 10 bases between. The CDR3 contains 16 residues. The germline V gene has CDR1 MGHRA and CDR2 YSYEKL. The CDR3, as DNA: TGCGCCAGCAGCCAAGTTGTCCTAGGGAACACCGGGGAGCTGTTTTTT. It codes for CASSQVVLGNTGELFF.

CDR3 nucleotides: TGTGCCAGCAGCTTGGATCAGGGGGCGTACAATGAGCAGTTCTTC. The encoded protein is CASSLDQGAYNEQFF. The J gene is TRBJ2-1, the V gene TRBV5-4; 8 bases line up with TRBD1. CDR3 length: 15 residues. CDR1 and CDR2 (germline): SGHNT, YYREEE (reference sequence). Trimming at V came to 0 bases and at J to 4 bases, leaving 3 bases not matched to a gene.

The rearrangement uses TRBV5-6 and TRBJ2-6, with TRBD2 identical over 7 bases. The ends lost 3 bases at V and 4 bases at J; junction bases unmatched: 13. The CDR3 loop spans 18 amino acids. In germline, CDR1 is SGHDT, CDR2 YYEEEE. The CDR3 DNA is TGTGCCAGCAGCTGGGGGGGATCCAGGGTGCCCGGGGCCAACGTCCTGACTTTC. This encodes CASSWGGSRVPGANVLTF.

For the CDR3, the DNA is TGTGCCAGCAGTTACTCGGACACGGGCAATCAGCCCCAGCATTTT. Protein sequence: CASSYSDTGNQPQHF. The V gene is TRBV6-5, the J gene TRBJ1-5, with a possible D match to TRBD1 (5 bases). The CDR3 has 15 residues. Germline V CDR1 and CDR2: MNHEY, SVGAGI. Trimming shortened V by 0 bases and J by 2 bases, and 8 bases separated the two germline ends.

The chain combines TRBV4-1 with TRBJ2-7; 9 bases line up with TRBD2. This CDR3 contains 13 residues. The trim removed 4 bases at V and 8 bases at J, leaving 6 bases unmatched. In germline, CDR1 is MGHRA, CDR2 YSYEKL. CDR3 DNA: TGCGCCAGCAGCCGGTCTAGCGGGAACAAGCAGTACTTC. It encodes CASSRSSGNKQYF.

The rearrangement joins TRBV19 to TRBJ2-2; 7 bases agree with TRBD1. The CDR3 has 14 residues. Trimming cost V 6 bases and J 5 bases; bases outside gene matches: 6. Germline-derived CDR1 and CDR2 are LNHDA and SQIVND (reference sequence). The CDR3 is CASRAGGGTGELFF. The CDR3 DNA reads as TGTGCCAGTAGAGCAGGGGGTGGAACCGGGGAGCTGTTTTTT.

CDR3: CASSQGDRGLSEQFF. In nucleotides, the CDR3 is TGCGCCAGCAGCCAGGGGGACAGGGGGTTGAGTGAGCAGTTCTTC. The rearrangement uses TRBV4-1 and TRBJ2-1, with TRBD1 matching over 11 bases. This CDR3 is 15 amino acids long. Germline loops: CDR1 MGHRA, CDR2 YSYEKL. The junction had 7 bases not matched to a gene; V was cut back by 3 bases and J by 9 bases.

V gene TRBV7-8 combines with J gene TRBJ2-1; a possible D gene is TRBD2 (5 bases). The CDR3 runs to 14 residues. CDR1 is SGHVS and CDR2 is FQNEAQ in the germline V gene. V was cut by 4 bases and J by 6 bases, with 13 bases left in between. The CDR3 spells CASSSLDSANEQFF. DNA of the CDR3: TGTGCCAGCAGCTCCCTGGACTCCGCCAATGAGCAGTTCTTC. The full variable domain, completed using reference TRBV7-8 and TRBJ2-1, is GAGVSQSPRYKVAKRGQDVALRCDPISGHVSLFWYQQALGQGPEFLTYFQNEAQLDKSGLPSDRFFAERPEGSVSTLKIQRTQQEDSAVYLCASSSLDSANEQFFGPGTRLTVL.

This chain uses TRBV6-8 with TRBJ1-5; D not resolved. Germline CDR1 and CDR2: MNHGY and SAAAGT. The CDR3 spans 14 residues. The V end was cut by 7 bases, the J end by 6 bases, with 16 bases between. The chain's CDR3 is CASKDPGDTQPQHF. The CDR3 coding sequence is TGTGCCAGCAAAGACCCCGGGGATACTCAGCCCCAGCATTTT.

The gene calls are TRBV13 and TRBJ2-5; D gene uncertain. Germline CDR1 reads PRHDT; CDR2 reads FYEKMQ (reference sequence). This CDR3 contains 14 residues. V lost 0 bases, J lost 3 bases, and 8 bases lay in between. This chain's CDR3 is CASSLGGGKETQYF. In DNA, the CDR3 is TGTGCCAGCAGCTTAGGGGGCGGTAAAGAGACCCAGTACTTC.

CDR3 sequence (DNA): TGTGCCAGTGTCGGACAGGGGGACACTGAAGCTTTCTTT. This sequence encodes CASVGQGDTEAFF. V is TRBV19 and J is TRBJ1-1; 10 bases match TRBD1. Germline values: CDR1 LNHDA, CDR2 SQIVND (reference sequence). The J segment lost 3 bases and the V segment lost 8 bases, leaving 3 bases of the junction unmatched. The CDR3 runs 13 residues. Full variable domain (outside the CDR3, taken from reference TRBV19 and TRBJ1-1): DGGITQSPKYLFRKEGQNVTLSCEQNLNHDAMYWYRQDPGQGLRLIYYSQIVNDFQKGDIAEGYSVSREKKESFPLTVTSAQKNPTAFYLCASVGQGDTEAFFGQGTRLTVV.

The V and J genes are TRBV19 and TRBJ2-2, with a tentative D call TRBD1 (6 bases). The germline gives CDR1 LNHDA, CDR2 SQIVND (reference sequence). Trimming cost V 7 bases and J 4 bases, with 10 bases left between them. This CDR3 has 13 residues. The CDR3 here is CASIQGSTGELFF. The CDR3 DNA reads as TGTGCCAGTATACAGGGTAGCACCGGGGAGCTGTTTTTT.